The 20 T cell receptor beta chains listed next were all sequenced from one sample in a study of blood T cell repertoires in COVID-19. Clones were read by immunoSEQ multiplex PCR, and TCRdb kept only the in-frame ones, dropping some. The sample contains hundreds of thousands of clones, about 90% of which appear only once. Specimen: peripheral blood. These receptors all stem from a man aged 60-69 years with COVID-19, enrolled during active disease.

CDR3 sequence reads: CASSGQGIRQPQHF. The CDR3, as DNA: TGTGCCAGCAGTGGACAGGGGATCCGTCAGCCCCAGCATTTT. This rearrangement joins TRBV6-2 or TRBV6-3 to TRBJ1-5; 9 nucleotides align to TRBD1. This CDR3 region has 14 residues. The J segment lost 6 bases and the V segment lost 5 bases, leaving 5 bases of the junction unmatched. Germline assignment: CDR1 MNHEY and CDR2 SVGEGT.

As regards this clone: The junction and the germline gene differ at one end; a read error may be behind it. V and J are TRBV5-4 and TRBJ1-1, with D possibly matching TRBD1 (5 bases). CDR1 is SGHNT and CDR2 is YYREEE in the germline V gene (reference sequence). The length of the CDR3 is 12 residues. The CDR3 here is CASSLEGQGATF. The CDR3 region has the DNA TGTGCCAGCAGCTTGGAAGGGCAGGGTGCCACCTTT.

The rearrangement joins TRBV15 to TRBJ2-7, with 9 bases that match TRBD2. Germline V gene lookup returns CDR1 LNHNV and CDR2 YYDKDF (reference sequence). The trim removed 1 base at V and 4 bases at J, leaving 5 bases unmatched. CDR3 length: 15 residues. CDR3 amino acids: CATSRVASGKYEQYF. The CDR3 nucleotides read TGTGCCACCAGCAGAGTGGCTAGCGGGAAGTACGAGCAGTACTTC.

This chain joins TRBV5-6 and TRBJ2-7; 9 bases match TRBD1. Looked up from germline, CDR1 is SGHDT and CDR2 is YYEEEE. The CDR3 is 14 residues long. Unmatched junction bases numbered 5, after V lost 1 base and J lost 6 bases. CDR3 amino acids: CASSLPGTGREQYF. CDR3 bases: TGTGCCAGCAGCTTGCCCGGGACAGGGCGCGAGCAGTACTTC.

This rearrangement joins TRBV10-3 to TRBJ2-2; 11 bases map to TRBD2. J was trimmed by 7 bases and V by 6 bases; bases with no gene match: 4. The CDR3 length is 14 residues. Germline values: CDR1 ENHRY, CDR2 SYGVKD. CDR3 coding DNA: TGTGCCATCAGGAATAGCGGGAGGGGCGGGGAGCTGTTTTTT. It translates to CAIRNSGRGGELFF.

The V and J genes are TRBV28 and TRBJ2-5, with D maybe TRBD1 (7 bases). The germline V gene has CDR1 MDHEN and CDR2 SYDVKM. The CDR3 is 12 amino acids. Between the trimmed V and J ends, which lost 10 bases and 5 bases, there was a span of 14 bases. CDR3 sequence reads: CATKTGRETQYF. The CDR3 DNA reads as TGTGCCACCAAGACAGGGAGGGAGACCCAGTACTTC.

The chain has TRBV19 and TRBJ2-7, with D possibly matching TRBD1 (5 bases). The CDR3 is made up of 13 amino acids. Germline-derived CDR1 and CDR2 are LNHDA and SQIVND (reference sequence). V gave up 1 base and J gave up 3 bases, with 7 bases separating them. CDR3 region: CASSIGQIYEQYF. The CDR3 DNA follows: TGTGCCAGTAGTATAGGACAGATCTACGAGCAGTACTTC.

The chain has TRBV4-1 and TRBJ2-1, with a possible D match to TRBD1 (6 bases). V was cut by 7 bases and J by 8 bases, with 27 bases left in between. The CDR3 runs 17 residues. The germline gives CDR1 MGHRA, CDR2 YSYEKL. CDR3 bases: TGCGCCAGCATCGCTCAACCTGGGCTTCACCCAGGGGATGAGCAGTTCTTC. Translating it yields CASIAQPGLHPGDEQFF.

In its sample, this clone was seen once. J is TRBJ2-4 and V is TRBV6-5; 9 positions agree with TRBD1. The ends lost 6 bases at V and 8 bases at J; junction bases unmatched: 11. The germline V gene has CDR1 MNHEY and CDR2 SVGAGI. The CDR3 runs to 15 residues. For the CDR3, the DNA is TGTGCCAGCAGGAACTTACAGGGGGCGCTGGACATTCAGTACTTC. Its protein is CASRNLQGALDIQYF.

The chain employs TRBV29-1 and TRBJ2-3, with TRBD1 identical over 9 bases. V shed 1 base and J 0 bases; nucleotides not matched to a gene: 5. This CDR3 region has 16 residues. Germline CDR1 is SQVTM and CDR2 is ANQGSEA. This chain's CDR3 is CSVEGRTGASTDTQYF. Written as DNA, the CDR3 is TGCAGCGTTGAAGGGCGGACAGGGGCTAGCACAGATACGCAGTATTTT.

The rearrangement joins TRBV11-2 to TRBJ1-2, with 7 nucleotides matching TRBD1. V was pared by 8 bases and J by 5 bases, with 5 bases of the junction left unmatched. Looked up from germline, CDR1 is SGHAT and CDR2 is FQNNGV. The length of the CDR3 is 12 residues. CDR3 region: CASRTGDYGYTF. The CDR3 DNA is TGTGCCAGCCGTACAGGGGATTATGGCTACACCTTC.

The chain joins TRBV5-3 to TRBJ1-1, with 9 bases identical to TRBD1. TRBV5-3 has ORF status, its function being uncertain. Trimming removed 3 bases from V and 1 base from J; junction bases left unmatched: 13. This CDR3 comprises 18 residues. CDR3 loop: CARSSNRDRVIWNTEAFF. The CDR3 bases are TGTGCCAGAAGCTCAAACCGGGACAGGGTAATATGGAACACTGAAGCTTTCTTT.

This clone was detected only once. The chain carries TRBV5-1 and TRBJ1-2; D uncertain. The germline V gene encodes CDR1 SGHRS and CDR2 YFSETQ. Trimming shortened V by 2 bases and J by 4 bases, and 15 bases separated the two germline ends. The CDR3 runs 15 residues. Here the CDR3 reads CASSFTDIASYGYTF. The CDR3 DNA reads TGCGCCAGCAGCTTTACCGACATCGCCTCCTATGGCTACACCTTC.

The genes are TRBV11-1 and TRBJ2-7, with D perhaps matching TRBD1 (6 bases). From germline, CDR1 is SGHAT and CDR2 FQDESV (reference sequence). CDR3 length equals 14 residues. V was pared by 5 bases and J by 4 bases, with 15 bases between. CDR3 bases: TGTGCCAGCAGCGCGTACAGGGAACCTTACGAGCAGTACTTC. Its translation: CASSAYREPYEQYF.

The V gene is TRBV4-1, the J gene TRBJ2-3; D gene ambiguous. CDR3 size: 12 residues. The germline CDR1 and CDR2 sequences are MGHRA and YSYEKL. The ends were cut back, 4 bases at V and 8 bases at J, with 10 bases in the middle. The CDR3: CASSPAGVTQYF. The CDR3 DNA reads as TGCGCCAGCAGCCCAGCTGGAGTTACGCAGTATTTT.

The V and J genes are TRBV6-5 and TRBJ1-2; 8 nucleotides line up with TRBD1. This CDR3 spans 14 amino acids. Trimming cost V 8 bases and J 6 bases; bases outside gene matches: 11. Looked up from germline, CDR1 is MNHEY and CDR2 is SVGAGI. The CDR3 region has the DNA TGTGCCAGCCTTCCGACAGGGGCGAATAATGGCTACACCTTC. Translating it yields CASLPTGANNGYTF.

V is TRBV30 and J is TRBJ1-1, with D hard to call. V dropped 2 bases and J dropped 10 bases, with 17 bases sitting between them. The CDR3 length is 13 residues. CDR1 GTSNPN and CDR2 SVGIG come from the germline V gene (reference sequence). In DNA form, the CDR3 reads TGTGCCTGGAGTTCTGGACTATATTGGGGAGCTTTCTTT. Translation: CAWSSGLYWGAFF.

The chain couples TRBV18 to TRBJ2-7, with 10 bases fitting TRBD1. The CDR3 spans 15 residues. CDR1 is KGHSH and CDR2 is LQKENI in the germline V gene. The J segment lost 2 bases and the V segment lost 8 bases, leaving 9 bases of the junction unmatched. CDR3 amino acids: CASKNGDRGPYEQYF. The CDR3 DNA is TGTGCCAGCAAAAACGGGGACAGGGGACCCTACGAGCAGTACTTC. Using reference TRBV18 and TRBJ2-7 for the parts outside the CDR3, the full variable domain is NAGVMQNPRHLVRRRGQEARLRCSPMKGHSHVYWYRQLPEEGLKFMVYLQKENIIDESGMPKERFSAEFPKEGPSILRIQQVVRGDSAAYFCASKNGDRGPYEQYFGPGTRLTVT.

The gene calls are TRBV6-5 and TRBJ1-5; TRBD1 matches at 9 bases. Germline CDR1 and CDR2: MNHEY and SVGAGI. The CDR3 has 14 residues. Germline trimming cut 6 bases from V and 2 bases from J; bases unmatched to any gene: 2. The CDR3 DNA sequence: TGTGCCAGCAGGAGGACAGGGGGCAATCAGCCCCAGCATTTT. This gives the protein CASRRTGGNQPQHF.

The CDR3 reads CASSFSQGHEQFF. CDR3 sequence (DNA): TGTGCCAGCAGTTTCTCACAGGGGCATGAGCAGTTCTTC. The genes are TRBV27 and TRBJ2-1; 7 nucleotides agree with TRBD1. The CDR3 contains 13 residues. V was clipped by 3 bases and J by 8 bases; unmatched bases: 4. Germline V CDR1 and CDR2: MNHEY, SMNVEV (reference sequence).